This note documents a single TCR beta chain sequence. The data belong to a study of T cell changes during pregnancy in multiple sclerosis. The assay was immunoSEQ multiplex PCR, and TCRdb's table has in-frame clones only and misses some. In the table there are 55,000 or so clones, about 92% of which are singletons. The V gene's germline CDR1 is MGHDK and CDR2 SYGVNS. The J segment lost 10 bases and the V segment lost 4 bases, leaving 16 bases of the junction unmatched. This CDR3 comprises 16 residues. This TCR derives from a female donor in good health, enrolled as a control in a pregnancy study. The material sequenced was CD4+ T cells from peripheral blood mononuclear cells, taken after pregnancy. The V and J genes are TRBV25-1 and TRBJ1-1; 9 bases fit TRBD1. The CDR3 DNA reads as TGTGCCAGCAGTGGATACAGGGGGCGAGAAGGGGAGGGAGCTTTCTTT. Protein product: CASSGYRGREGEGAFF.